This record looks at one TCR beta chain sequence and its context. What it recognizes is unknown. This was the immunoSEQ v3.0 assay at survey level. Assay used: immunoSEQ multiplex PCR; TCRdb lists only in-frame clones, some missing. The sample yields about 26,000 clones, around 86% seen once. CDR1 is SGHTA, CDR2 FQGNSA, per germline. The V gene end was trimmed by 3 bases and the J gene end by 2 bases; junction bases not matched to a gene: 2. This CDR3 region has 15 residues. The data originate from a study of long-term antiretroviral therapy in people with HIV. Study as a whole: There is a gap of about a decade between the earliest samples and the later 2015 immediate-ART recommendation.

General observations from the study: HIV repertoires covered narrower CDR3 length ranges than controls did. Drawn between about 2004 and 2018, the blood was possibly obtained under older ART regimens.

The genes are TRBV7-2 and TRBJ2-2; TRBD2 matches 8 bases. The sequence derives from a man aged 40-49 years with HIV. Sequencing used unsorted PBMCs, obtained 2.6 to 2.8 years after starting antiretroviral therapy. The CDR3 DNA reads as TGTGCCAGCAGCTTGAGCGGGGGAAACACCGGGGAGCTGTTTTTT. It codes for CASSLSGGNTGELFF. Full variable domain (outside the CDR3, taken from reference TRBV7-2 and TRBJ2-2): GAGVSQSPSNKVTEKGKDVELRCDPISGHTALYWYRQSLGQGLEFLIYFQGNSAPDKSGLPSDRFSAERTGGSVSTLTIQRTQQEDSAVYLCASSLSGGNTGELFFGEGSRLTVL.